This T cell receptor beta chain was identified in a study of cytomegalovirus exposure and HLA in healthy donors. Trimming removed 1 base from V and 6 bases from J, with 13 bases in between. CDR1 and CDR2 (germline): MGHRA, YSYEKL. This CDR3 is 15 amino acids long. Findings of the study overall: CMV serostatus was the only immune exposure information that was available. In the analysis, some V segments, TRBV6-2 and TRBV6-3 included, were excluded as indistinguishable. A likely sequencing artifact accounted for one observed cluster of highly shared sequence variants.

Of note for this clone: Its antigen is currently unknown.

The PCR was carried out with 60 Vbeta primers and 13 Jbeta primers. This table comes from immunoSEQ multiplex PCR, and its TCRdb copy is limited to in-frame clones, with some not included. This repertoire shows some 30,000 clones, roughly 44% found once; its top ten account for 1.5% to 2.5%. V is TRBV4-1 and J is TRBJ2-4; D is undetermined. The sequencing sample was made of PBMCs. The sequence came from a woman in her 50s in good health and CMV-seronegative. CDR3 sequence reads: CASSQAPAGRNIQYF. DNA for the CDR3: TGCGCCAGCAGCCAAGCTCCAGCAGGCCGAAACATTCAGTACTTC.